The entry below gives a single TCR beta chain sequence along with its context. Its cognate antigen is unknown. This sample is part of a study of cytomegalovirus exposure and HLA in healthy donors. PCR amplification relied on 60 Vbeta primers (plus 13 Jbeta primers). This table comes from immunoSEQ multiplex PCR, and its TCRdb copy is limited to in-frame clones, with some not included. The sample consists of roughly 180,000 clones, 84% of them appearing once. Findings and caveats of the study: Using a false discovery rate of 0.05, a later analysis showed that approximately 16,000 TCR beta sequences were associated with HLA alleles. The listing of 160 or so TCR beta chains classed them as cytomegalovirus-associated. TCR beta chains associated with HLA were, in a later analysis, more clonally expanded than equally common others. Rare sequences made up most TCRs, while some public TCRs were found in many donors.

This clonotype originated in a girl aged 5-17 years in good health and CMV-seropositive. Material: PBMCs.

CDR3: CASSFQEDGYTF. The CDR3, as DNA: TGTGCCAGCAGCTTTCAGGAAGATGGCTACACCTTC. The J gene is TRBJ1-2, the V gene TRBV7-9; D is uncertain. Germline values: CDR1 SEHNR, CDR2 FQNEAQ (reference sequence). The CDR3 is 12 amino acids. Trimming shortened V by 3 bases and J by 6 bases, and 8 bases separated the two germline ends.